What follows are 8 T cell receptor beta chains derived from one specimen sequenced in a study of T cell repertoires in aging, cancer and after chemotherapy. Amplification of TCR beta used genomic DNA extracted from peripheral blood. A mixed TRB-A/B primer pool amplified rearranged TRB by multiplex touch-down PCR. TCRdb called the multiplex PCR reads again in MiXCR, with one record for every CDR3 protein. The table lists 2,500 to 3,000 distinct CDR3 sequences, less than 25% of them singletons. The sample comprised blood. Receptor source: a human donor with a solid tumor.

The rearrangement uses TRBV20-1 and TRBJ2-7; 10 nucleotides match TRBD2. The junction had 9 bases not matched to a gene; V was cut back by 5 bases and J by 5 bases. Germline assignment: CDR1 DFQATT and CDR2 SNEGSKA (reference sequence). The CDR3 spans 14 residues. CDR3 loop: CSAGSSGSSNEQYF. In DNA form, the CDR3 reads TGCAGTGCTGGGTCTAGCGGGAGTTCAAACGAGCAGTACTTC.

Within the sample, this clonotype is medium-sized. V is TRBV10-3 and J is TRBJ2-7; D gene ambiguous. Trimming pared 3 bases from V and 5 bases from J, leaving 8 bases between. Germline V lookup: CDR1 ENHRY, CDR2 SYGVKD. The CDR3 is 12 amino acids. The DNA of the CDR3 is TGTGCCATCAGTGACAGGTCCGACGAGCAGTACTTC. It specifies CAISDRSDEQYF.

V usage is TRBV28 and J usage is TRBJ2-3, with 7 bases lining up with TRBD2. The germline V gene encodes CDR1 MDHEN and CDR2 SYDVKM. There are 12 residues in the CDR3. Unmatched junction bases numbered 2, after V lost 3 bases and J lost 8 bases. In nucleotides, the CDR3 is TGTGCCAGCAGTTTTACGGGGGGTACGCAGTATTTT. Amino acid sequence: CASSFTGGTQYF. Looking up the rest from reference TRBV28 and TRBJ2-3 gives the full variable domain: DVKVTQSSRYLVKRTGEKVFLECVQDMDHENMFWYRQDPGLGLRLIYFSYDVKMKEKGDIPEGYSVSREKKERFSLILESASTNQTSMYLCASSFTGGTQYFGPGTRLTVL.

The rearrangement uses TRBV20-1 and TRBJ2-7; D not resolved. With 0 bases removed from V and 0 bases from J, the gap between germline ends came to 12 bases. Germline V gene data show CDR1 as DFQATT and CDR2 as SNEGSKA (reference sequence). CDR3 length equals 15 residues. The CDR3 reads CSAREDRRSSYEQYF. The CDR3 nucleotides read TGCAGTGCTAGAGAAGACCGCAGGAGCTCCTACGAGCAGTACTTC.

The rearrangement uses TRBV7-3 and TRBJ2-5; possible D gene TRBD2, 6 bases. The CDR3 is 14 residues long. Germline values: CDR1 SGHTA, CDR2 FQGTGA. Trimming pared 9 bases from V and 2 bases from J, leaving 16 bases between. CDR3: CASSLSGRQETQYF. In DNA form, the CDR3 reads TGTGCCAGTAGTTTATCCGGGAGACAAGAGACCCAGTACTTC.

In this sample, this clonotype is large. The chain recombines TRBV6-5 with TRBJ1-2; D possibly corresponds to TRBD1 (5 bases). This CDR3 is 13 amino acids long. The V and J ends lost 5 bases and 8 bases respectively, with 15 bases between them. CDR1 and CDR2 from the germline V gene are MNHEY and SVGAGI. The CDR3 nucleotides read TGTGCCAGCAGTGCCGACATCGGGGGGGGCTACACCTTC. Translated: CASSADIGGGYTF.

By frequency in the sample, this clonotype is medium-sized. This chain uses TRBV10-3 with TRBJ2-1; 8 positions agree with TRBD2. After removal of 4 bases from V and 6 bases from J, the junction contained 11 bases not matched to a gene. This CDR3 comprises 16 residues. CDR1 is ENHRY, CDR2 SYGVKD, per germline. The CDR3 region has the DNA TGTGCCATCAGTGTAGCGCTAGCGGGTATCGGCAATGAGCAGTTCTTC. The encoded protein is CAISVALAGIGNEQFF.

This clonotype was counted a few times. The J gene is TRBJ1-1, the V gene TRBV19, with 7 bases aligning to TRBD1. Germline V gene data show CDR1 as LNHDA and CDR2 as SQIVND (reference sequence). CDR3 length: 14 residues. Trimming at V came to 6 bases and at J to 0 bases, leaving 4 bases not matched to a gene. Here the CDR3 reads CASSTGALNTEAFF. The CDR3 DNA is TGTGCCAGTAGCACAGGGGCTTTGAACACTGAAGCTTTCTTT.